This T cell receptor beta chain is from a study of blood T cell repertoires in COVID-19. Germline V gene sequence: CDR1 KGHDR, CDR2 SFDVKD. V lost 4 bases and J lost 0; bases outside the gene matches: 4. CDR3 length equals 16 residues. The method was immunoSEQ multiplex PCR; TCRdb's version includes in-frame clones alone and lacks a portion of them. The sample holds under 250,000 clones, just under 85% seen once. The gene calls are TRBV24-1 and TRBJ2-1, with TRBD2 matching 8 bases. Specimen: PBMCs or T cells enriched from blood (not recorded which). The origin of this receptor is a woman in her thirties or forties with acute COVID-19. Here the CDR3 DNA reads TGTGCCACCAGTGAATCGACTAGCGTCTCCTACAATGAGCAGTTCTTC. Translation: CATSESTSVSYNEQFF.